These 28 T cell receptor beta chains were sequenced from one sample in a study of blood T cells in healthy people across ages. Next came a second PCR, run for about 7 to 12 cycles, which used a sample-barcoded 5' primer along with a J-beta primer mix. TCRdb reanalysed the 5' RACE reads using MiXCR and keeps one entry per CDR3 protein. This sample has over 750,000 distinct CDR3 sequences; around 25% occur once, and the top ten carry roughly a tenth. This same sample was also taken into another study, of T cells of mothers and their children.

The source material was blood. The receptor source for this set is a boy between 5 and 17 years old in good health.

In its sample, this clonotype was seen a few times. This chain links TRBV2 with TRBJ2-5; tentative D call: TRBD2 (7 bases). V was trimmed by 4 bases and J by 5 bases, leaving 14 bases between them. Germline values: CDR1 SNHLY, CDR2 FYNNEI. The CDR3 consists of 14 residues. The CDR3: CASSGGGGIETQYF. In DNA form, the CDR3 reads TGTGCCAGCAGTGGAGGGGGGGGAATCGAGACCCAGTACTTC.

This CDR3 reads CASSLEAGGQYF. The CDR3 nucleotides read TGTGCCAGCAGCTTGGAAGCGGGGGGGCAGTATTTT. The chain has TRBV7-9 and TRBJ2-3, with 9 bases identical to TRBD2. This CDR3 comprises 12 residues. Trimming took 3 bases from V and 11 from J; bases not matched to a gene: 3. Per germline, CDR1 SEHNR and CDR2 FQNEAQ (reference sequence).

The sample holds a few counts of this clonotype. The chain links TRBV10-3 to TRBJ2-7; D is undetermined. The V end lost 4 bases, the J end lost 0 bases, and 10 bases lay between the germline ends. Germline V CDR1 and CDR2: ENHRY, SYGVKD. The CDR3 totals 14 residues. The CDR3 nucleotides are TGTGCCATCAGTGCCGCCATCAGCTCCTACGAGCAGTACTTC. It is translated as CAISAAISSYEQYF.

The chain has TRBV4-1 and TRBJ2-5, with 8 bases identical to TRBD2. The CDR3 has 17 amino acids. Germline V lookup: CDR1 MGHRA, CDR2 YSYEKL. Trimming at V came to 0 bases and at J to 5 bases, leaving 11 bases not matched to a gene. This CDR3 is CASSQDSPGGLSETQYF. The CDR3 bases are TGCGCCAGCAGCCAAGATTCGCCGGGGGGGCTTAGCGAGACCCAGTACTTC.

The gene calls are TRBV28 and TRBJ2-5, with TRBD2 as a possible D gene (5 bases). The closer fit of TRBJ2-1 to the DNA end suggests the J call may be wrong. The CDR3 has 14 amino acids. Germline CDR1 reads MDHEN; CDR2 reads SYDVKM. CDR3 nucleotide sequence: TGTGCCAGCAACGGGCTAGCAACCTACAATGAGCAGTTCTTC. It codes for CASNGLATYNEQFF.

J is TRBJ1-2 and V is TRBV7-2, with a possible D match to TRBD1 (5 bases). The CDR3 loop spans 14 amino acids. V lost 4 bases, J lost 0 bases, and 9 bases lay in between. CDR1 is SGHTA and CDR2 is FQGNSA in the germline V gene. CDR3: CASSSGSANYGYTF. CDR3 nucleotides: TGTGCCAGCAGCTCAGGGTCTGCTAACTATGGCTACACCTTC. The whole variable domain, remainder taken from reference TRBV7-2 and TRBJ1-2, is GAGVSQSPSNKVTEKGKDVELRCDPISGHTALYWYRQSLGQGLEFLIYFQGNSAPDKSGLPSDRFSAERTGGSVSTLTIQRTQQEDSAVYLCASSSGSANYGYTFGSGTRLTVV.

This clonotype has just a few counts. The gene calls are TRBV12-3 or TRBV12-4 and TRBJ2-7, with 12 bases aligning to TRBD2. The junction had 6 bases not matched to a gene; V was cut back by 3 bases and J by 0 bases. The CDR3 has 17 residues. CDR3 sequence (DNA): TGTGCCAGCAGTTTGCGGACTAGCGGGGATAGCTCCTACGAGCAGTACTTC. Its translation: CASSLRTSGDSSYEQYF.

The chain is built from TRBV9 and TRBJ2-5; 11 nucleotides agree with TRBD1. The V gene end was trimmed by 4 bases and the J gene end by 5 bases; junction bases not matched to a gene: 10. Germline V gene sequence: CDR1 SGDLS, CDR2 YYNGEE. CDR3 length: 16 residues. The CDR3 sequence: CASSLDLDRGLETQYF. The CDR3 region has the DNA TGTGCCAGCAGCCTCGACCTGGACAGGGGGCTGGAGACCCAGTACTTC.

This chain links TRBV11-2 with TRBJ1-6; weak D call: TRBD1 (6 bases). The CDR3 is 14 amino acids. Germline values: CDR1 SGHAT, CDR2 FQNNGV. With 7 bases removed from V and 7 bases from J, the gap between germline ends came to 14 bases. The CDR3 DNA reads TGTGCCAGCACCGAAGGACAGTTAAATTCACCCCTCCACTTT. Encoded protein: CASTEGQLNSPLHF.

The chain uses TRBV20-1 and TRBJ1-1; no clear D gene. This CDR3 comprises 12 residues. The germline V gene encodes CDR1 DFQATT and CDR2 SNEGSKA (reference sequence). V shed 5 bases and J shed 3 bases, with 10 bases lying between them. The CDR3: CSAGPAHTEAFF. The CDR3 bases are TGCAGTGCTGGACCAGCTCACACTGAAGCTTTCTTT.

A few counts support this clonotype. The V gene is TRBV10-3, the J gene TRBJ2-1, with 11 bases that match TRBD1. TRBJ2-5 explains the end of the DNA better; the J call may be wrong. Germline-derived CDR1 and CDR2 are ENHRY and SYGVKD. The CDR3 totals 15 residues. The DNA for the CDR3 is TGTGCCATCAGTGACCGGGACAGGGGGAAGGAGACCCAGTACTTC. It codes for CAISDRDRGKETQYF.

The V call is TRBV7-2, the J call TRBJ2-1; TRBD2 aligns across 9 bases. V gave up 5 bases and J gave up 12 bases; unmatched junction bases: 17. The V gene's germline CDR1 is SGHTA and CDR2 FQGNSA. The CDR3 loop spans 16 amino acids. The CDR3 nucleotides are TGTGCCAGCAGCATCCGAGCGGGAGGCCCGTTAAGTGTGCAGTTCTTC. It encodes CASSIRAGGPLSVQFF.

The sample holds a few counts of this clonotype. The chain employs TRBV20-1 and TRBJ2-3, with 8 nucleotides matching TRBD2. Germline loops: CDR1 DFQATT, CDR2 SNEGSKA (reference sequence). The CDR3 has 16 amino acids. With V trimmed by 3 bases and J by 0 bases, 8 bases remained unmatched. The CDR3 region has the DNA TGCAGTGCTAGTGGATCAGCGGGGGTTAGCACAGATACGCAGTATTTT. This sequence encodes CSASGSAGVSTDTQYF.

This clonotype was detected a few times. V gene TRBV15 combines with J gene TRBJ2-7; 7 bases are a match to TRBD1. The CDR3 is made up of 16 amino acids. Losses at the gene ends were 2 bases for V and 0 bases for J; bases not matched to a gene: 7. Germline CDR1 LNHNV, CDR2 YYDKDF (reference sequence). The CDR3 here is CATSRLRDSSSYEQYF. CDR3 sequence (DNA): TGTGCCACCAGCAGACTCCGGGACAGCAGCTCCTACGAGCAGTACTTC.

This clonotype was seen only a few times. This sequence joins TRBV5-1 and TRBJ2-1; D may be TRBD2 (5 bases). V was cut by 3 bases and J by 4 bases, with 17 bases left in between. This CDR3 is 16 amino acids long. The germline V gene has CDR1 SGHRS and CDR2 YFSETQ. The CDR3 region has the DNA TGCGCCAGCAGCTCGGACTCGACCTGGGGTTACAATGAGCAGTTCTTC. This codes for CASSSDSTWGYNEQFF.

This clonotype has a handful of counts. The chain combines TRBV20-1 with TRBJ2-7, with 10 bases fitting TRBD2. V gave up 5 bases and J gave up 5 bases; unmatched junction bases: 9. Germline CDR1 reads DFQATT; CDR2 reads SNEGSKA (reference sequence). The CDR3 contains 14 residues. CDR3 protein: CSARGTSEWDEQYF. The CDR3 DNA sequence: TGCAGTGCTCGAGGGACTAGCGAGTGGGACGAGCAGTACTTC.

This clonotype was observed a handful of times. This chain connects TRBV4-3 to TRBJ1-4; TRBD1 might be the D (6 bases). Germline values: CDR1 LGHNA, CDR2 YSLEER. Trimming stripped 4 bases from V and 0 bases from J, with 9 bases between. CDR3 length equals 15 residues. CDR3 in amino acids: CASSRQGSTNEKLFF. In DNA form, the CDR3 reads TGCGCCAGCAGCCGCCAGGGGTCAACTAATGAAAAACTGTTTTTT.

This sequence joins TRBV7-2 and TRBJ1-2, with TRBD1 identical over 7 bases. The CDR3 sequence is 16 residues long. Trimming at V came to 0 bases and at J to 6 bases, leaving 10 bases not matched to a gene. Germline values: CDR1 SGHTA, CDR2 FQGNSA. DNA for the CDR3: TGTGCCAGCAGCTTAGCCATGGCAGGGGGACTGGATGGCTACACCTTC. It yields the protein CASSLAMAGGLDGYTF. The full variable domain, its missing parts supplied by reference TRBV7-2 and TRBJ1-2, is GAGVSQSPSNKVTEKGKDVELRCDPISGHTALYWYRQSLGQGLEFLIYFQGNSAPDKSGLPSDRFSAERTGGSVSTLTIQRTQQEDSAVYLCASSLAMAGGLDGYTFGSGTRLTVV.

V is TRBV29-1 and J is TRBJ2-5, with 8 bases aligning to TRBD2. This CDR3 has 12 residues. Germline V gene lookup returns CDR1 SQVTM and CDR2 ANQGSEA. J lost 9 bases, V lost 4 bases, and 7 bases had no gene match. CDR3: CSVGYGAGAQYF. CDR3 DNA sequence: TGCAGCGTTGGATACGGAGCGGGGGCCCAGTACTTC.

This clonotype was counted once. The chain couples TRBV20-1 to TRBJ2-5; D gene unclear. CDR3 length equals 14 residues. CDR1 is DFQATT and CDR2 is SNEGSKA in the germline V gene (reference sequence). V lost 0 bases and J 5 bases, leaving 13 bases between the germline ends. The CDR3 nucleotides are TGCAGTGCTAGAGAGTGGGTACAGTGGGAGACCCAGTACTTC. It specifies CSAREWVQWETQYF.

This clonotype has only a few counts. The V gene is TRBV5-1, the J gene TRBJ2-2; no clear D. Germline loops: CDR1 SGHRS, CDR2 YFSETQ. Between the trimmed V and J ends, which lost 1 base and 0 bases, there was a span of 7 bases. This CDR3 is 15 amino acids long. CDR3 in DNA: TGCGCCAGCAGCTTGACTCTACCGAACACCGGGGAGCTGTTTTTT. Translated: CASSLTLPNTGELFF.

This clonotype was counted only a few times. V gene TRBV7-6 combines with J gene TRBJ1-4; TRBD1 is a possible D gene (6 bases). Per germline, CDR1 SGHVS and CDR2 FNYEAQ. V dropped 5 bases and J dropped 1 base, with 8 bases sitting between them. This CDR3 contains 14 residues. CDR3 residues: CASSADRTNEKLFF. The CDR3 DNA reads as TGTGCCAGCAGCGCGGACAGAACTAATGAAAAACTGTTTTTT.

This clonotype has only a few counts. This chain links TRBV5-4 with TRBJ1-1; no clear D gene. Trimming removed 0 bases from V and 1 base from J, with 13 bases in between. CDR1 SGHNT and CDR2 YYREEE come from the germline V gene (reference sequence). The CDR3 runs 16 residues. The CDR3 DNA is TGTGCCAGCAGCTTGGCCGGGAAGGTGGGGAACACTGAAGCTTTCTTT. It translates to CASSLAGKVGNTEAFF.

The chain carries TRBV29-1 and TRBJ2-5, with D perhaps matching TRBD1 (6 bases). V lost 3 bases to trimming and J lost 3 bases, with 11 bases between them. CDR3 length: 13 amino acids. Per the germline V gene, CDR1 is SQVTM and CDR2 is ANQGSEA. This chain's CDR3 is CSVEGTRKETQYF. Written as DNA, the CDR3 is TGCAGCGTTGAGGGGACAAGGAAAGAGACCCAGTACTTC.

This clonotype was seen ten or more times. This chain joins TRBV4-3 and TRBJ2-5; D is unclear. This CDR3 comprises 13 residues. V was trimmed by 4 bases and J by 2 bases, leaving 8 bases between them. Germline V gives CDR1 LGHNA, CDR2 YSLEER. This chain's CDR3 is CASSRDLQETQYF. CDR3 sequence (DNA): TGCGCCAGCAGCCGCGACCTACAAGAGACCCAGTACTTC.

This rearrangement joins TRBV5-6 to TRBJ2-1, with no clear D. Germline CDR1 and CDR2: SGHDT and YYEEEE. The V gene lost 4 bases and the J gene lost 10 bases, with 12 bases spanning the gap. The CDR3 consists of 12 residues. The CDR3 protein is CASSLGVLEQFF. The CDR3 nucleotides read TGTGCCAGCAGCCTTGGGGTGCTAGAGCAGTTCTTC.

This chain links TRBV7-8 with TRBJ2-5; D remains ambiguous. Germline loops: CDR1 SGHVS, CDR2 FQNEAQ. The CDR3 contains 15 residues. V lost 4 bases, J lost 5 bases, and 17 bases lay in between. CDR3 DNA sequence: TGTGCCAGCAGCTATGCTTCAAGCATGTGGGAGACCCAGTACTTC. Translated: CASSYASSMWETQYF.

V gene TRBV5-1 combines with J gene TRBJ1-3; 7 bases line up with TRBD1. The CDR3 length is 15 residues. Germline values: CDR1 SGHRS, CDR2 YFSETQ. Trimming cost V 5 bases and J 0 bases; bases outside gene matches: 5. The CDR3 DNA reads as TGCGCCAGCAGTCCCACAGGGGCCTCTGGAAACACCATATATTTT. This sequence encodes CASSPTGASGNTIYF.